These 20 T cell receptor beta chains came from one sample sequenced in a study of PD-L1 blockade in urothelial cancer. The table came from immunoSEQ multiplex PCR; TCRdb's copy has only in-frame clones and leaves some out. This table has under 40,000 clones, over 70% appearing once. This specimen was PBMCs, taken around atezolizumab (anti-PD-L1) treatment. The receptors shown here come from a man aged 65 to 85 with urothelial cancer.

The rearrangement uses TRBV6-5 and TRBJ2-1; tentatively, D is TRBD2 (7 bases). V lost 10 bases and J lost 0, with 16 bases in between. Germline values: CDR1 MNHEY, CDR2 SVGAGI. The CDR3 contains 15 residues. CDR3 nucleotide sequence: TGTGCCACCCGGAGGCGGGGGCGCTCCTACAATGAGCAGTTCTTC. Its protein is CATRRRGRSYNEQFF.

To note about this clone: Other DNA sequences in this sample translate to the same CDR3. The V and J genes are TRBV7-2 and TRBJ1-1; D is unresolved. Looked up from germline, CDR1 is SGHTA and CDR2 is FQGNSA. This CDR3 has 13 residues. V was shortened by 2 bases and J by 0 bases, with 4 bases between the two germline ends. The CDR3 DNA reads TGTGCCAGCAGCTTACAAATGAACACTGAAGCTTTCTTT. Translating it yields CASSLQMNTEAFF.

The genes are TRBV7-2 and TRBJ1-2, with a weak D call TRBD1 (6 bases). The germline V and J ends were trimmed by 2 bases and 2 bases, with 12 bases remaining between them. Germline V CDR1 and CDR2: SGHTA, FQGNSA. This CDR3 comprises 15 residues. This CDR3 reads CASSLPGQPNYGYTF. CDR3 DNA sequence: TGTGCCAGCAGCTTACCAGGACAGCCCAACTATGGCTACACCTTC.

The V call is TRBV4-2, the J call TRBJ2-5; 10 bases match TRBD2. In germline, CDR1 is LGHNA, CDR2 YNFKEQ. The CDR3 length is 19 residues. The V and J ends lost 0 bases and 1 base, in that order; junction bases with no gene match: 11. DNA of the CDR3: TGTGCCAGCAGCCAAGAAAGCCCCCACCTAGCGGGAGTCCAAGAGACCCAGTACTTC. This translates into CASSQESPHLAGVQETQYF.

The V and J genes are TRBV28 and TRBJ1-1; no clear D. The germline gives CDR1 MDHEN, CDR2 SYDVKM. The V and J ends lost 1 base and 10 bases respectively, with 7 bases between them. The CDR3 spans 11 residues. The CDR3 loop is CASSLFLAAFF. CDR3 DNA: TGTGCCAGCAGTTTATTCCTGGCAGCTTTCTTT.

This chain joins TRBV7-3 and TRBJ1-6, with 8 positions matching TRBD1. The V segment lost 5 bases and the J segment 7 bases; nucleotides outside the gene matches: 7. The CDR3 spans 15 residues. Germline values: CDR1 SGHTA, CDR2 FQGTGA. CDR3 DNA: TGTGCCAGCAGCCTCGGGACAGGAGACAATTCACCCCTCCACTTT. It codes for CASSLGTGDNSPLHF.

Here the CDR3 DNA reads TGTGCCAGCAGCTCCTACCCGGCCCAGGTTGTCATCACAGATACGCAGTATTTT. Protein: CASSSYPAQVVITDTQYF. V gene TRBV7-7 combines with J gene TRBJ2-3; no clear D. The germline V gene has CDR1 SSHAT and CDR2 FNYEAQ (reference sequence). This CDR3 is 18 amino acids long. V was shortened by 4 bases and J by 2 bases, with 22 bases between the two germline ends.

The chain combines TRBV19 with TRBJ2-5; TRBD2 aligns across 14 bases. The CDR3 contains 17 residues. Germline values: CDR1 LNHDA, CDR2 SQIVND (reference sequence). V shed 6 bases, J shed 5 bases, and the junction held 11 bases outside the gene matches. CDR3 residues: CASSMGGLAGAVETQYF. The CDR3, as DNA: TGTGCCAGTAGCATGGGGGGACTAGCGGGAGCAGTGGAGACCCAGTACTTC.

The chain recombines TRBV19 with TRBJ1-4, with 10 bases fitting TRBD1. Trimming cost V 8 bases and J 6 bases; bases outside gene matches: 6. CDR1 and CDR2 from the germline V gene are LNHDA and SQIVND (reference sequence). This CDR3 is built from 14 residues. In DNA, the CDR3 is TGTGCCAGTTCGACAGGGGGCGGAGATGAAAAACTGTTTTTT. Translation: CASSTGGGDEKLFF.

The chain combines TRBV2 with TRBJ2-2; maybe TRBD2 (6 bases). Deletions cut 5 bases from V and 4 bases from J, with 14 bases between. Germline V gives CDR1 SNHLY, CDR2 FYNNEI. The CDR3 length is 15 residues. CDR3 residues: CASSRGNRGTGELFF. The CDR3 DNA reads as TGTGCCAGCAGTCGGGGGAATAGGGGCACCGGGGAGCTGTTTTTT.

This chain joins TRBV7-7 and TRBJ2-1; D not certain. Trimming stripped 3 bases from V and 8 bases from J, with 5 bases between. CDR3 length equals 11 residues. Per the germline V gene, CDR1 is SSHAT and CDR2 is FNYEAQ (reference sequence). The CDR3 DNA is TGTGCCAGCAGCTTCCGGGATGAGCAGTTCTTC. Translation gives CASSFRDEQFF.

This rearrangement joins TRBV29-1 to TRBJ1-5; a weak D match, TRBD1 (5 bases). The CDR3 length is 16 residues. V lost 0 bases and J lost 6, with 18 bases in between. Germline V lookup: CDR1 SQVTM, CDR2 ANQGSEA. The CDR3 DNA reads TGCAGCGTTGAAGATGGGACGGGGGTTGGGATTCAGCCCCAGCATTTT. It codes for CSVEDGTGVGIQPQHF.

The CDR3 nucleotides read TGCGCCAGCAGCCAAGTAAGGAGCGGGAACACTGAAGCTTTCTTT. It specifies CASSQVRSGNTEAFF. The chain uses TRBV4-3 and TRBJ1-1, with unresolved D. This CDR3 contains 15 residues. Germline V gene lookup returns CDR1 LGHNA and CDR2 YSLEER. Trimming took off 1 base at V and 1 base at J, with 10 bases between the two ends.

The J gene is TRBJ2-7, the V gene TRBV10-3, with D tentatively TRBD1 (6 bases). The CDR3 is 15 amino acids. Trimming cost V 8 bases and J 4 bases, with 21 bases left between them. Germline values: CDR1 ENHRY, CDR2 SYGVKD. The CDR3 bases are TGTGCCATCGGGAAGGAGACAGGCCTCCGGTACGAGCAGTACTTC. Amino acids: CAIGKETGLRYEQYF.

This sequence joins TRBV9 and TRBJ2-3, with 9 bases fitting TRBD2. The V segment lost 0 bases and the J segment 8 bases; nucleotides outside the gene matches: 10. In germline, CDR1 is SGDLS, CDR2 YYNGEE. The CDR3 loop spans 16 amino acids. As DNA, the CDR3 is TGTGCCAGCAGCGTAGCCCTAGCGGGGTGCGGCAGTACGCAGTATTTT. It translates to CASSVALAGCGSTQYF. The full variable domain, completed using reference TRBV9 and TRBJ2-3, is DSGVTQTPKHLITATGQRVTLRCSPRSGDLSVYWYQQSLDQGLQFLIQYYNGEERAKGNILERFSAQQFPDLHSELNLSSLELGDSALYFCASSVALAGCGSTQYFGPGTRLTVL.

The rearrangement joins TRBV15 to TRBJ2-3, with 15 bases that match TRBD2. This CDR3 is 18 amino acids long. The germline gives CDR1 LNHNV, CDR2 YYDKDF (reference sequence). The junction had 2 bases not matched to a gene; V was cut back by 0 bases and J by 1 base. CDR3 nucleotides: TGTGCCACCAGCAGAGAAGGACTAGCGGGGGGGGGCACAGATACGCAGTATTTT. Translated: CATSREGLAGGGTDTQYF.

This clone was seen more than once but under ten times. The chain uses TRBV9 and TRBJ1-2, with D perhaps matching TRBD1 (6 bases). V dropped 0 bases and J dropped 8 bases, with 14 bases sitting between them. The CDR3 spans 14 residues. Germline V CDR1 and CDR2: SGDLS, YYNGEE. CDR3: CASSVDARGEGYTF. The CDR3 region has the DNA TGTGCCAGCAGCGTAGACGCCAGGGGTGAGGGCTACACCTTC.

The rearrangement uses TRBV29-1 and TRBJ2-6, with D possibly being TRBD1 (5 bases). V shed 5 bases and J shed 0 bases, with 14 bases lying between them. This CDR3 has 16 residues. Germline V gives CDR1 SQVTM, CDR2 ANQGSEA. The CDR3 DNA reads TGCAGCGTTTTGACGGACATTAACTCTGGGGCCAACGTCCTGACTTTC. Translating it yields CSVLTDINSGANVLTF.

The V and J genes are TRBV27 and TRBJ1-1; 8 bases map to TRBD1. The trim removed 5 bases at V and 3 bases at J, leaving 8 bases unmatched. From germline, CDR1 is MNHEY and CDR2 SMNVEV (reference sequence). CDR3 length: 15 amino acids. The CDR3 nucleotides are TGTGCCAGCAGTCAACCGGGACAGGTTGACACTGAAGCTTTCTTT. Translation: CASSQPGQVDTEAFF.

The V call is TRBV5-1, the J call TRBJ2-1, with TRBD1 matching 9 bases. The germline gives CDR1 SGHRS, CDR2 YFSETQ. With 4 bases clipped from V and 0 bases from J, the junction kept 5 bases outside the gene matches. This CDR3 comprises 16 residues. The CDR3 sequence is CASSPRTGASYNEQFF. The CDR3 DNA follows: TGCGCCAGCAGCCCTAGGACAGGGGCCTCCTACAATGAGCAGTTCTTC.